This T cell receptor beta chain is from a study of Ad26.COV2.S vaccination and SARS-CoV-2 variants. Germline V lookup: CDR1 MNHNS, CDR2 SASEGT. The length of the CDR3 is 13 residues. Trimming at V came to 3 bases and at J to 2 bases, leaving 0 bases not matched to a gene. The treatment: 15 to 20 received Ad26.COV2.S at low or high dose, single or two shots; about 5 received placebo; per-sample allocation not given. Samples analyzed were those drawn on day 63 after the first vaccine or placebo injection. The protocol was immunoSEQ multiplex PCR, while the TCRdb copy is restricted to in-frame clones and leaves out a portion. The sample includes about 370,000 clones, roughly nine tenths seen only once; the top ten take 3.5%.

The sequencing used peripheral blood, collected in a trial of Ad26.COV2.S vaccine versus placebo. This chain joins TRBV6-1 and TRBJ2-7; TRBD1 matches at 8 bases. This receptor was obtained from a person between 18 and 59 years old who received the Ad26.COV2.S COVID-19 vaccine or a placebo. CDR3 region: CASSETGAYEQYF. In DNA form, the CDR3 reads TGTGCCAGCAGTGAGACAGGGGCCTACGAGCAGTACTTC.